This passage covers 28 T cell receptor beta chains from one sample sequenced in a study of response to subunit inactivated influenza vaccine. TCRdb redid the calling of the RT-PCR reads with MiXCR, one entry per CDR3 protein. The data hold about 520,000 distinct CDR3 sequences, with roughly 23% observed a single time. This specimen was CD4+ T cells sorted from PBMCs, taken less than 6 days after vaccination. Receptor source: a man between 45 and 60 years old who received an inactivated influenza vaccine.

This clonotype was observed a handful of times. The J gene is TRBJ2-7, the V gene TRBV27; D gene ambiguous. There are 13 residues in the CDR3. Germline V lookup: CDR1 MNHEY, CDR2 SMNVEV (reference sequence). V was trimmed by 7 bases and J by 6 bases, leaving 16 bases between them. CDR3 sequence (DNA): TGTGCCAGCAATCACGGCCTTTCGGGCGAGCAGTACTTC. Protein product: CASNHGLSGEQYF.

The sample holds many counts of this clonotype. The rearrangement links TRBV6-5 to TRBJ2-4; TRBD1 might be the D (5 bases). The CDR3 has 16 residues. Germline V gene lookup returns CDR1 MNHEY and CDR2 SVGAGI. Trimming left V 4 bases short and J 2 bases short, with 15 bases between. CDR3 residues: CASSSIGASPKNIQYF. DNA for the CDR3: TGTGCCAGCAGTTCCATAGGGGCTTCCCCCAAAAACATTCAGTACTTC.

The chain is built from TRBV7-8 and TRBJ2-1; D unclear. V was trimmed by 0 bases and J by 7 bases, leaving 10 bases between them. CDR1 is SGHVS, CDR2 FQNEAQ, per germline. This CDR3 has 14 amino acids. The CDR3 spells CASSLAVGINEQFF. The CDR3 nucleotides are TGTGCCAGCAGCTTAGCGGTAGGGATAAATGAGCAGTTCTTC.

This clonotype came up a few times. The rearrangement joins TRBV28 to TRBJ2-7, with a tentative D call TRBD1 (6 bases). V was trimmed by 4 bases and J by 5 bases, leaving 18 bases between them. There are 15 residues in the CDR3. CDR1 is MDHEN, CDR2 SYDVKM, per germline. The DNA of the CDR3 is TGTGCCAGCAGTTCCCGAGGGGACAACCGAAACGAGCAGTACTTC. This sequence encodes CASSSRGDNRNEQYF.

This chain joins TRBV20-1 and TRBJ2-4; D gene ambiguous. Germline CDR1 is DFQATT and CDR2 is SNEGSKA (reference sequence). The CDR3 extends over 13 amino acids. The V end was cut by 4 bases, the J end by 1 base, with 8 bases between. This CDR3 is CSAKSFAKNIQYF. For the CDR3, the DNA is TGCAGTGCTAAGAGCTTTGCCAAAAACATTCAGTACTTC.

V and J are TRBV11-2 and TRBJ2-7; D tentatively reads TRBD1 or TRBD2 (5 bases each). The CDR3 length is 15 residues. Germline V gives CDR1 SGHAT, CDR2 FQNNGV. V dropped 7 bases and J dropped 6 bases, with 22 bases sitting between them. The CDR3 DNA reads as TGTGCCAGCACCCCCTACGGGACCAGGGCGGTCGAGCAGTACTTC. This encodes CASTPYGTRAVEQYF.

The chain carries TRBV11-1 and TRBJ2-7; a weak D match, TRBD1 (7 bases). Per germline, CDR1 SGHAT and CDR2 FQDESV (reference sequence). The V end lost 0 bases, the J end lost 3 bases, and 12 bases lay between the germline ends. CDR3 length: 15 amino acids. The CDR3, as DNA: TGTGCCAGCAGCTTAGCTAACAGGGGAGGCTACGAGCAGTACTTC. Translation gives CASSLANRGGYEQYF.

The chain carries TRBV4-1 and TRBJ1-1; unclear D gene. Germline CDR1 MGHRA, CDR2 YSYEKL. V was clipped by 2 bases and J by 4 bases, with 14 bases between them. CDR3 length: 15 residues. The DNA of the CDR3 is TGCGCCAGCAGCCAACCTTTGGTGGGCCCCACTGAAGCTTTCTTT. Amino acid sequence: CASSQPLVGPTEAFF.

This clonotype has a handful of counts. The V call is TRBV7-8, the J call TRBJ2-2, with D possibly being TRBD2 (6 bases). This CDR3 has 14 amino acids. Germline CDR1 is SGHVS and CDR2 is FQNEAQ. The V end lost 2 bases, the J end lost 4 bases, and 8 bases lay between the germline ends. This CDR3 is CASSLMGGTGELFF. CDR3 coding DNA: TGTGCCAGCAGCTTAATGGGGGGCACCGGGGAGCTGTTTTTT.

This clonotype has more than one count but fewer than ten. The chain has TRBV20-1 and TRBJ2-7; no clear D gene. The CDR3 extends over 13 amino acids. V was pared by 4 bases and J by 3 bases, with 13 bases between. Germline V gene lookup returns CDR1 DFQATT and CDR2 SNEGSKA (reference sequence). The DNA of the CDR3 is TGCAGTGCTATGGGCCCACGCGGCTACGAGCAGTACTTC. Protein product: CSAMGPRGYEQYF.

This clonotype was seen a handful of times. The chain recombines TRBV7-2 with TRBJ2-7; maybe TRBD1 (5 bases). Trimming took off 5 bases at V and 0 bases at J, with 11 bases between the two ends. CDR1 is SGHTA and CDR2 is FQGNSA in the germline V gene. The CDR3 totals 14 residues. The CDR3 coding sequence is TGTGCCAGCAGCCCCCGACAGCTCTCCTACGAGCAGTACTTC. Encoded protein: CASSPRQLSYEQYF.

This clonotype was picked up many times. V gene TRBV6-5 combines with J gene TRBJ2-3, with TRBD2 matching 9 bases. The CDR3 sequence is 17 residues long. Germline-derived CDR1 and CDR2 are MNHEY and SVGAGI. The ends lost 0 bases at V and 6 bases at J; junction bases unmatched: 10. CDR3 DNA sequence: TGTGCCAGCAGTTACTCTTTCAGCGGGGGGCGGACCGATACGCAGTATTTT. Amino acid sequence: CASSYSFSGGRTDTQYF.

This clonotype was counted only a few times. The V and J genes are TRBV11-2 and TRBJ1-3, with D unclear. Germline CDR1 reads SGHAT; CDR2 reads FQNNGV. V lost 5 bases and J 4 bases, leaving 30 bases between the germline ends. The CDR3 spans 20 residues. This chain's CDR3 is CASSPSSLASLGRRGNTIYF. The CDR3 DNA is TGTGCCAGCAGCCCTTCGTCCCTCGCATCACTCGGACGGCGAGGAAACACCATATATTTT.

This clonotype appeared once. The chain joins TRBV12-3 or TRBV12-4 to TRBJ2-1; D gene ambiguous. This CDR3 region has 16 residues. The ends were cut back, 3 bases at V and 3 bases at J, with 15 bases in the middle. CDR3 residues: CASSFPQSFGYNEQFF. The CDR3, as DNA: TGTGCCAGCAGTTTTCCCCAAAGCTTCGGCTACAATGAGCAGTTCTTC.

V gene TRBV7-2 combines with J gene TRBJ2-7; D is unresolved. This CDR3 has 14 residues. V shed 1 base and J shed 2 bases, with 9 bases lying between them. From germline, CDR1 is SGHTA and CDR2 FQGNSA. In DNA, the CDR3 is TGTGCCAGCAGCTTAGTCGCCGATACCTACGAGCAGTACTTC. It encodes CASSLVADTYEQYF.

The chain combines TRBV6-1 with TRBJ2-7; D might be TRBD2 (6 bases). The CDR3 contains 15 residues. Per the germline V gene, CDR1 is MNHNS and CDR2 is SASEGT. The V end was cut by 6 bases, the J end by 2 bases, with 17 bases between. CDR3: CASRASVEGAYEQYF. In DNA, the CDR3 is TGTGCCAGCAGGGCTAGCGTGGAAGGGGCCTACGAGCAGTACTTC.

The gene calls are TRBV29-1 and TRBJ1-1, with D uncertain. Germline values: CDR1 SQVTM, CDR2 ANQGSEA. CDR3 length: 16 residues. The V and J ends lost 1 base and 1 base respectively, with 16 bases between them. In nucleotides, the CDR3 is TGCAGCGTTGAAGTATCCCCCTATAACAGGAACACTGAAGCTTTCTTT. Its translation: CSVEVSPYNRNTEAFF.

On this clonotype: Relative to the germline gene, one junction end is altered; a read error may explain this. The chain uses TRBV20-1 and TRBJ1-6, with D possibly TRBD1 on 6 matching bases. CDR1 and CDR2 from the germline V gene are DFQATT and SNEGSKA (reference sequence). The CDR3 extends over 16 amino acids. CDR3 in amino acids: CCAREFTGTYNSPLHF. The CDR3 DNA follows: TGCTGTGCTAGAGAGTTCACAGGGACCTATAATTCACCCCTCCACTTT.

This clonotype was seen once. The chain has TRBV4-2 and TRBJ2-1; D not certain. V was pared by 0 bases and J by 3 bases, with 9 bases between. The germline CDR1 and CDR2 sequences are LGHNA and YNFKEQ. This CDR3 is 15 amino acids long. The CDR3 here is CASSQDLPSYNEQFF. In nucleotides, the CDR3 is TGTGCCAGCAGCCAAGATCTTCCAAGCTACAATGAGCAGTTCTTC.

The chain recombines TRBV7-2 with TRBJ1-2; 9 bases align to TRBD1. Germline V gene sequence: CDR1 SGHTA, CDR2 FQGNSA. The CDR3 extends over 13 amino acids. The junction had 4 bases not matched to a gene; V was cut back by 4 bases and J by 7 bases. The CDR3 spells CASSYRGRGGYTF. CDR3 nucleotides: TGTGCCAGCAGCTACAGGGGGCGCGGTGGCTACACCTTC.

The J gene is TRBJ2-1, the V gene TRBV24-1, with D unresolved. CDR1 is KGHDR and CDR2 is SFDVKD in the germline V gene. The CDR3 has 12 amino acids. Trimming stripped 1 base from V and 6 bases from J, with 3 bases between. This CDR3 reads CATSDLPNEQFF. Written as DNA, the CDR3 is TGTGCCACCAGTGATTTACCCAATGAGCAGTTCTTC.

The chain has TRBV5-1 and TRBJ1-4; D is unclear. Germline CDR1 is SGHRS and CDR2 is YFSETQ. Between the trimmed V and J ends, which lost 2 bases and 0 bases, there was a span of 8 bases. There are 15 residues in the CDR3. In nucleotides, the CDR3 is TGCGCCAGCAGCTTAGTGGTTGCAACTAATGAAAAACTGTTTTTT. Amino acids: CASSLVVATNEKLFF.

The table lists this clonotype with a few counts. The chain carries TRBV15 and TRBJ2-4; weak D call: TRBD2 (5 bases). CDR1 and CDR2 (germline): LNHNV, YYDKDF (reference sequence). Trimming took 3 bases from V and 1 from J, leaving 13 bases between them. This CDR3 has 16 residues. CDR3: CATSSDPRVAKNIQYF. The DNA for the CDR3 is TGTGCCACCAGCAGTGACCCGAGGGTGGCCAAAAACATTCAGTACTTC.

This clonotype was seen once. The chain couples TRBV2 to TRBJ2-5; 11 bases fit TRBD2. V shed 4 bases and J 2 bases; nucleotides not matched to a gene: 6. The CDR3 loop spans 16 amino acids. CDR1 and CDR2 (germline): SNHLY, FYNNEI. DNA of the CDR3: TGTGCCAGCAGTGTTCGACTAGCGGGGAGTCAAGAGACCCAGTACTTC. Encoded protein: CASSVRLAGSQETQYF.

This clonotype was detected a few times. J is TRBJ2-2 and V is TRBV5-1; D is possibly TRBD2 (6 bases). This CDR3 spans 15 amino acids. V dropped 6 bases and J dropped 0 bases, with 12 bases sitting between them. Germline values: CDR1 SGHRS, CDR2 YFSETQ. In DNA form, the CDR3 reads TGCGCCAGCACGGCGGGGATGACGAACACCGGGGAGCTGTTTTTT. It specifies CASTAGMTNTGELFF.

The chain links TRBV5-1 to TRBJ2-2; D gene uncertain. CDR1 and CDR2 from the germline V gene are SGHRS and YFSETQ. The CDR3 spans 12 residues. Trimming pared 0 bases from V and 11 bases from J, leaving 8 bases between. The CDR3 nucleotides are TGCGCCAGCAGCTTGGACTTTCGAGAGCTGTTTTTT. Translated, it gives CASSLDFRELFF.

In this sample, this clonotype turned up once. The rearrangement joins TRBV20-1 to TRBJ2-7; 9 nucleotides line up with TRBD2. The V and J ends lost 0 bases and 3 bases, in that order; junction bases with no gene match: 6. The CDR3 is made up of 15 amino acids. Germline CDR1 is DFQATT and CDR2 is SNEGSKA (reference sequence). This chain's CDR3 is CSARESSGRIYEQYF. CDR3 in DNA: TGCAGTGCTAGAGAATCGAGCGGGAGGATCTACGAGCAGTACTTC.

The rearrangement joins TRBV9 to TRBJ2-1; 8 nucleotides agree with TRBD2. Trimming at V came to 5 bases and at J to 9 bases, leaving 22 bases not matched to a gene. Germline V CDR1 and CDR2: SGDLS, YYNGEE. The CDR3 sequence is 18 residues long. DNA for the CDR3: TGTGCCAGCAGTGCCCCGCGGAGCGGGGGTCTTCCCAGGGGTGAGCAGTTCTTC. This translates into CASSAPRSGGLPRGEQFF.